Each of the 29 T cell receptor beta chains below was sequenced from the same sample in a study of blood T cell repertoires in COVID-19. Method: immunoSEQ multiplex PCR; TCRdb's copy keeps in-frame clones and lacks some. Found here are around 300,000 clones, approximately 83% of them singletons; the top ten hold approximately 9.9%. Sequencing input: peripheral blood. These receptors came from a woman between 70 and 85 years old with acute or convalescent COVID-19.

This sequence joins TRBV10-3 and TRBJ1-2, with D tentatively TRBD1 (5 bases). V dropped 2 bases and J dropped 7 bases, with 11 bases sitting between them. The CDR3 spans 13 residues. The germline CDR1 and CDR2 sequences are ENHRY and SYGVKD. CDR3 DNA: TGTGCCATCAGTGAGGACAGTCGCGGTGGCTACACCTTC. It codes for CAISEDSRGGYTF.

DNA for the CDR3: TGTGCCAGCAGTTCCCACAGGGCGTCGGGAGAGACCCAGTACTTC. Encoded protein: CASSSHRASGETQYF. The chain carries TRBV7-9 and TRBJ2-5, with D perhaps matching TRBD1 (6 bases). Trimming removed 6 bases from V and 4 bases from J, with 18 bases in between. Looked up from germline, CDR1 is SEHNR and CDR2 is FQNEAQ (reference sequence). This CDR3 has 15 residues.

The chain carries TRBV9 and TRBJ1-6; D possibly corresponds to TRBD1 (6 bases). The germline gives CDR1 SGDLS, CDR2 YYNGEE. With 3 bases removed from V and 7 bases from J, the gap between germline ends came to 14 bases. CDR3 length equals 15 residues. CDR3 sequence reads: CASSEEQGRNSPLHF. The DNA of the CDR3 is TGTGCCAGCAGCGAAGAACAGGGACGAAATTCACCCCTCCACTTT.

This clone was recorded only once. V is TRBV3-1 (or the pseudogene TRBV3-2) and J is TRBJ1-1; TRBD1 agrees at 10 bases. With 3 bases clipped from V and 11 bases from J, the junction kept 9 bases outside the gene matches. CDR1 and CDR2 (germline): LGHDT, YNNKEL (reference sequence). The CDR3 loop spans 14 amino acids. CDR3 bases: TGTGCCAGCAGCCAGATTGAGACAGGGGGCCTGGCTTTCTTT. It specifies CASSQIETGGLAFF.

The chain is built from TRBV24-1 and TRBJ2-2, with D possibly matching TRBD2 (5 bases). Germline-derived CDR1 and CDR2 are KGHDR and SFDVKD. The CDR3 is 15 amino acids. V lost 1 base, J lost 7 bases, and 12 bases lay in between. The CDR3 protein is CATSDFGLRDGELFF. DNA for the CDR3: TGTGCCACCAGTGATTTTGGGCTGAGGGACGGGGAGCTGTTTTTT.

This clone has more than one count but fewer than ten. J is TRBJ2-7 and V is TRBV2; a possible D gene is TRBD1 (5 bases). V dropped 5 bases and J dropped 1 base, with 15 bases sitting between them. Germline CDR1 reads SNHLY; CDR2 reads FYNNEI. The CDR3 extends over 15 amino acids. The CDR3 sequence is CASSLLTAISYEQYF. DNA for the CDR3: TGTGCCAGCAGTTTGTTGACAGCCATTTCCTACGAGCAGTACTTC.

The rearrangement links TRBV19 to TRBJ1-5; weak D call: TRBD1 (6 bases). V lost 6 bases to trimming and J lost 7 bases, with 16 bases between them. The CDR3 has 14 amino acids. Per germline, CDR1 LNHDA and CDR2 SQIVND (reference sequence). In DNA, the CDR3 is TGTGCCAGTAGCGTATTCCGGGACACCCAGCCCCAGCATTTT. Protein sequence: CASSVFRDTQPQHF.

The V and J genes are TRBV6-5 and TRBJ1-1; maybe TRBD1 (6 bases). The CDR3 has 14 amino acids. CDR1 is MNHEY and CDR2 is SVGAGI in the germline V gene. Trimming took off 6 bases at V and 6 bases at J, with 17 bases between the two ends. The CDR3 protein is CASRTRQGSAEAFF. DNA for the CDR3: TGTGCCAGCAGGACCCGGCAGGGGAGCGCTGAAGCTTTCTTT.

The chain joins TRBV6-5 to TRBJ1-2, with TRBD1 as a possible D gene (6 bases). V shed 4 bases and J shed 7 bases, with 16 bases lying between them. Germline loops: CDR1 MNHEY, CDR2 SVGAGI. There are 14 residues in the CDR3. CDR3 loop: CASSSSSAGAGYTF. As DNA, the CDR3 is TGTGCCAGCAGTTCTTCTTCGGCAGGGGCTGGCTACACCTTC.

The V and J genes are TRBV19 and TRBJ1-4; D not certain. Trimming took off 5 bases at V and 3 bases at J, with 10 bases between the two ends. The CDR3 sequence is 14 residues long. The germline V gene has CDR1 LNHDA and CDR2 SQIVND (reference sequence). The DNA for the CDR3 is TGTGCCAGTAGTCAGCGGGTAGCTAATGAAAAACTGTTTTTT. Protein sequence: CASSQRVANEKLFF.

The chain links TRBV3-1 (or the pseudogene TRBV3-2) to TRBJ1-2; D call uncertain. Trimming removed 6 bases at V and 8 bases at J, with 10 bases between. Germline V gene sequence: CDR1 LGHDT, CDR2 YNNKEL (reference sequence). This CDR3 has 11 amino acids. DNA of the CDR3: TGTGCCAGCAGGCAAACAGAGGGCTACACCTTC. Translation gives CASRQTEGYTF.

V and J are TRBV3-1 (or the pseudogene TRBV3-2) and TRBJ2-1; 9 positions match TRBD1. This CDR3 has 15 residues. The trim removed 2 bases at V and 7 bases at J, leaving 6 bases unmatched. Germline V gene lookup returns CDR1 LGHDT and CDR2 YNNKEL (reference sequence). CDR3 nucleotides: TGTGCCAGCAGCCAACCGGGACAGGGAGGGAATGAGCAGTTCTTC. It encodes CASSQPGQGGNEQFF.

CDR3 residues: CASSQDAGQGYGYTF. CDR3 sequence (DNA): TGCGCCAGCAGCCAAGACGCGGGGCAGGGCTATGGCTACACCTTC. The chain employs TRBV4-1 and TRBJ1-2, with D possibly being TRBD1 (5 bases). Germline V lookup: CDR1 MGHRA, CDR2 YSYEKL. This CDR3 region has 15 residues. V lost 0 bases and J lost 4, with 12 bases in between.

This chain joins TRBV14 and TRBJ1-3; TRBD1 matches at 7 bases. The V segment lost 5 bases and the J segment 0 bases; nucleotides outside the gene matches: 7. Germline-derived CDR1 and CDR2 are SGHDN and FVKESK. This CDR3 is 16 amino acids long. CDR3 sequence reads: CASSSNRGFSGNTIYF. In DNA form, the CDR3 reads TGTGCCAGCAGCTCGAACAGGGGATTCTCTGGAAACACCATATATTTT.

The sample holds one count of this clone. The rearrangement joins TRBV7-2 to TRBJ2-3; D is perhaps TRBD2 (6 bases). The CDR3 runs 15 residues. V lost 2 bases, J lost 2 bases, and 11 bases lay in between. The germline gives CDR1 SGHTA, CDR2 FQGNSA. CDR3 sequence: CASSLQRVNTDTQYF. CDR3 nucleotide sequence: TGTGCCAGCAGCTTACAGCGGGTAAACACAGATACGCAGTATTTT.

The chain is built from TRBV4-1 and TRBJ2-3, with unresolved D. CDR1 is MGHRA, CDR2 YSYEKL, per germline. V shed 1 base and J shed 4 bases, with 6 bases lying between them. This CDR3 contains 13 residues. CDR3 nucleotide sequence: TGCGCCAGCAGCCAAGTAGCAGCAGATACGCAGTATTTT. The encoded protein is CASSQVAADTQYF.

The chain is built from TRBV5-1 and TRBJ2-7; tentatively, D is TRBD1 (6 bases). The CDR3 spans 15 residues. The germline V and J ends were trimmed by 0 bases and 1 base, with 11 bases remaining between them. Germline V gene lookup returns CDR1 SGHRS and CDR2 YFSETQ. The CDR3: CASSLEARGSYEQYF. As DNA, the CDR3 is TGCGCCAGCAGCTTGGAGGCCAGGGGTTCCTACGAGCAGTACTTC.

This chain links TRBV2 with TRBJ1-2; unclear D gene. Germline V gene sequence: CDR1 SNHLY, CDR2 FYNNEI. The CDR3 contains 10 residues. Trimming removed 8 bases from V and 5 bases from J, with 6 bases in between. The CDR3 region has the DNA TGTGCCAGCGCCGAGTATGGCTACACCTTC. Its protein is CASAEYGYTF.

This clone was counted a few times. V gene TRBV23-1 combines with J gene TRBJ1-2, with TRBD1 matching 7 bases. TRBV23-1 is an open reading frame whose function is uncertain. With 0 bases clipped from V and 4 bases from J, the junction kept 5 bases outside the gene matches. The CDR3 is 15 residues long. DNA for the CDR3: TGCGCCAGCAGTCAATCGCAAGGGGGCCTCTATGGCTACACCTTC. Translated, it gives CASSQSQGGLYGYTF.

This clone appeared once. The chain couples TRBV7-8 to TRBJ2-5, with 8 nucleotides matching TRBD2. CDR3 size: 17 residues. The trim removed 5 bases at V and 0 bases at J, leaving 11 bases unmatched. Germline V gene lookup returns CDR1 SGHVS and CDR2 FQNEAQ. The CDR3 nucleotides read TGTGCCAGCAGCCCGGGGCGACTAGCGAGGTACCAAGAGACCCAGTACTTC. Translated: CASSPGRLARYQETQYF.

The chain has TRBV5-4 and TRBJ2-1; D might be TRBD1 (5 bases). The germline CDR1 and CDR2 sequences are SGHNT and YYREEE (reference sequence). The CDR3 totals 15 residues. V lost 1 base and J lost 8, with 16 bases in between. The CDR3 coding sequence is TGTGCCAGCAGCTTGTCAGGGTCCCACAATGATGAGCAGTTCTTC. It encodes CASSLSGSHNDEQFF.

The chain links TRBV6-5 to TRBJ1-2, with D perhaps matching TRBD1 (5 bases). There are 15 residues in the CDR3. Germline-derived CDR1 and CDR2 are MNHEY and SVGAGI. The germline V and J ends were trimmed by 6 bases and 3 bases, with 17 bases remaining between them. CDR3: CASSPPAGNYYGYTF. The CDR3 coding sequence is TGTGCCAGCAGCCCCCCCGCAGGGAATTACTATGGCTACACCTTC.

The chain employs TRBV10-1 and TRBJ2-7, with 7 bases fitting TRBD1. Germline trimming cut 8 bases from V and 3 bases from J; bases unmatched to any gene: 4. This CDR3 is built from 12 residues. Germline lookup yields CDR1 WNHNN and CDR2 SYGVQD (reference sequence). DNA of the CDR3: TGCGCCAGCCTCGGGACAGACTACGAGCAGTACTTC. Its protein product is CASLGTDYEQYF.

CDR3 coding DNA: TGTGCCAGCAGCCCTACGACAGGGGCCGATGGCTACACCTTC. Translation: CASSPTTGADGYTF. The chain couples TRBV7-9 to TRBJ1-2; 8 bases fit TRBD1. Germline-derived CDR1 and CDR2 are SEHNR and FQNEAQ (reference sequence). V shed 5 bases, J shed 6 bases, and the junction held 8 bases outside the gene matches. The CDR3 is 14 amino acids.

V and J are TRBV3-1 (or the pseudogene TRBV3-2) and TRBJ2-1, with 12 bases matching TRBD1. In germline, CDR1 is LGHDT, CDR2 YNNKEL (reference sequence). V was clipped by 3 bases and J by 8 bases; unmatched bases: 5. This CDR3 is 15 amino acids long. The CDR3 protein is CASSQMGQGADEQFF. CDR3 DNA: TGTGCCAGCAGCCAGATGGGACAGGGGGCGGATGAGCAGTTCTTC.

As DNA, the CDR3 is TGTGCCACCGGACAGGGGGCGACCGGGGAGCTGTTTTTT. Amino acid sequence: CATGQGATGELFF. J is TRBJ2-2 and V is TRBV24-1, with TRBD1 identical over 11 bases. CDR1 is KGHDR and CDR2 is SFDVKD in the germline V gene. The CDR3 is made up of 13 amino acids. Unmatched junction bases numbered 1, after V lost 9 bases and J lost 5 bases.

The chain links TRBV5-6 to TRBJ2-7, with TRBD1 matching over 7 bases. CDR1 SGHDT and CDR2 YYEEEE come from the germline V gene. After removal of 1 base from V and 2 bases from J, the junction contained 6 bases not matched to a gene. The CDR3 extends over 15 amino acids. DNA for the CDR3: TGTGCCAGCAGCTTGTATGGACAGGCCACCTACGAGCAGTACTTC. This encodes CASSLYGQATYEQYF. Full variable domain (outside the CDR3, taken from reference TRBV5-6 and TRBJ2-7): DAGVTQSPTHLIKTRGQQVTLRCSPKSGHDTVSWYQQALGQGPQFIFQYYEEEERQRGNFPDRFSGHQFPNYSSELNVNALLLGDSALYLCASSLYGQATYEQYFGPGTRLTVT.

CDR3 residues: CATMKGGFWEQYF. The CDR3 DNA follows: TGTGCCACCATGAAGGGGGGGTTCTGGGAGCAGTACTTC. The chain joins TRBV7-9 to TRBJ2-7, with a weak D call TRBD2 (7 bases). Trimming took 10 bases from V and 7 from J, leaving 20 bases between them. Germline V gene lookup returns CDR1 SEHNR and CDR2 FQNEAQ (reference sequence). The CDR3 is 13 residues long.

CDR3 nucleotides: TGTGCCAGTAGTCCTTTTGAAGGGGGACGAACCGGGGAGCTGTTTTTT. Amino acid sequence: CASSPFEGGRTGELFF. This chain joins TRBV19 and TRBJ2-2; D is perhaps TRBD1 (6 bases). V gave up 5 bases and J gave up 5 bases, with 18 bases separating them. Germline values: CDR1 LNHDA, CDR2 SQIVND (reference sequence). This CDR3 spans 16 amino acids.